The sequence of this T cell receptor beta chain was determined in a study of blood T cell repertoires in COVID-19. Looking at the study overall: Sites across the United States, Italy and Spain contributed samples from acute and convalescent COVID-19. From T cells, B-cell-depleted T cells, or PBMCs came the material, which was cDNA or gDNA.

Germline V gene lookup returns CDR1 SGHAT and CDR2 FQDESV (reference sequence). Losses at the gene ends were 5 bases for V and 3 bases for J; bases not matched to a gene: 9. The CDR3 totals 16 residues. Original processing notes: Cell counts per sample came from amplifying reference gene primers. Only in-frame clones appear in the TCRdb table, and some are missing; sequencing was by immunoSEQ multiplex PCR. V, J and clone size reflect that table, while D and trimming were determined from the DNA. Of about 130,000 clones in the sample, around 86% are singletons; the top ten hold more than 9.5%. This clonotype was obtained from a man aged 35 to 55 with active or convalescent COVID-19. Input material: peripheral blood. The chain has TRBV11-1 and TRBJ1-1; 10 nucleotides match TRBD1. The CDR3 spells CASSPPGQGIYTEAFF. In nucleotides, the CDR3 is TGTGCCAGCAGCCCTCCGGGACAGGGGATCTACACTGAAGCTTTCTTT.